The following is a T cell receptor (beta chain) sequence with its context. As yet, its antigen is unknown. The V and J ends lost 5 bases and 10 bases, in that order; junction bases with no gene match: 8. CDR1 is SGHNT and CDR2 is YENEEA in the germline V gene. The length of the CDR3 is 16 residues. This entry is derived from a study of CD4 T cells in relation to SARS-CoV-2 and coronaviruses. Overall study results and limits: Memory recall responses, not primary responses primed in culture, are what the assay detects. Compared with monoreactive clones, crossreactive clones showed significantly weaker SARS-CoV-2 expansion.

Assay: immunoSEQ multiplex PCR; the TCRdb copy retains only in-frame clones and omits some. In the table there are about 43,000 clones, approximately 80% of which are singletons. Sequences were obtained from naive CD4+ T cells from PBMCs, cultured in vitro. The subset is: naive CD4+ T cells isolated by negative enrichment. The chain recombines TRBV11-3 with TRBJ2-1, with 16 bases fitting TRBD2. This sequence originates from an adult with COVID-19. The chain's CDR3 is CASSVGGLAGGVEQFF. DNA of the CDR3: TGTGCCAGCAGCGTAGGGGGACTAGCGGGAGGGGTGGAGCAGTTCTTC.